This TCR beta chain derives from a study of breast tumors, draining lymph nodes, adjacent tissues. In TCRdb, the multiplex PCR reads were re-called with MiXCR into one record per CDR3 protein. Of about 300,000 distinct CDR3 sequences in the sample, 30% are singletons; the top ten hold more than 1%. Looked up from germline, CDR1 is DFQATT and CDR2 is SNEGSKA (reference sequence). The CDR3 totals 14 residues. V lost 3 bases, J lost 3 bases, and 7 bases stayed unmatched. Breast cancer patients provided tissue from their axillary draining lymph nodes. This clonotype was found many times. The chain carries TRBV20-1 and TRBJ2-7, with 8 bases identical to TRBD2. The sequencing sample was made of axillary lymph node tissue. This sequence was found in a female donor with breast cancer. Some clones in this sample may be carry-over from other donors' samples. This CDR3 reads CSASVLAESYEQYF. The CDR3 DNA sequence: TGCAGTGCTAGCGTACTAGCGGAGAGCTACGAGCAGTACTTC.